The 14 T cell receptor beta chains below come from one sample, sequenced in a study of cytomegalovirus exposure and HLA in healthy donors. Both 60 Vbeta primers and 13 Jbeta primers went into the PCR. Using immunoSEQ multiplex PCR, the repertoire was profiled, and TCRdb retains in-frame clones only, with some absent. The sample lists 90,000 to 150,000 clones, about 76% occurring once. Sequencing input: PBMCs. The receptors derive from a woman between 40 and 55 years old in good health and CMV-seronegative.

J is TRBJ2-7 and V is TRBV2; 7 bases are a match to TRBD1. Per the germline V gene, CDR1 is SNHLY and CDR2 is FYNNEI. The CDR3 runs to 13 residues. After removal of 6 bases from V and 2 bases from J, the junction contained 4 bases not matched to a gene. The CDR3 region is CASRITGAYEQYF. CDR3 DNA: TGTGCCAGCAGGATTACAGGGGCCTACGAGCAGTACTTC.

V is TRBV7-2 and J is TRBJ2-1, with D perhaps matching TRBD2 (6 bases). CDR3 size: 15 residues. CDR1 is SGHTA, CDR2 FQGNSA, per germline. Trimming stripped 4 bases from V and 8 bases from J, with 18 bases between. The CDR3 DNA sequence: TGTGCCAGCAGCTACTTTTCGGGAGCCTCTTATGAGCAGTTCTTC. Its protein is CASSYFSGASYEQFF.

The chain joins TRBV5-6 to TRBJ1-2; 8 bases match TRBD1. V lost 6 bases to trimming and J lost 1 base; unmatched junction nucleotides: 8. This CDR3 comprises 15 residues. Germline V gene data show CDR1 as SGHDT and CDR2 as YYEEEE. The CDR3 DNA reads as TGTGCCAGCACCCGGGTCGGACAGGGTAACTATGGCTACACCTTC. This encodes CASTRVGQGNYGYTF. The full variable domain, in which reference TRBV5-6 and TRBJ1-2 provide the parts outside the CDR3, is DAGVTQSPTHLIKTRGQQVTLRCSPKSGHDTVSWYQQALGQGPQFIFQYYEEEERQRGNFPDRFSGHQFPNYSSELNVNALLLGDSALYLCASTRVGQGNYGYTFGSGTRLTVV.

This CDR3 reads CANLVTQGAAYGYTF. The CDR3 coding sequence is TGTGCCAACTTAGTTACCCAGGGGGCGGCCTATGGCTACACCTTC. The chain has TRBV6-6 and TRBJ1-2; 8 bases are shared with TRBD1. With 10 bases clipped from V and 4 bases from J, the junction kept 14 bases outside the gene matches. This CDR3 is built from 15 residues. Germline loops: CDR1 MNHNY, CDR2 SVGAGI (reference sequence).

This clone was seen once. The chain links TRBV5-4 to TRBJ2-5; 12 bases are a match to TRBD2. CDR3 size: 15 residues. Germline V gene data show CDR1 as SGHNT and CDR2 as YYREEE (reference sequence). V lost 3 bases and J lost 5; bases outside the gene matches: 5. Here the CDR3 DNA reads TGTGCCAGCAGCTCCCGGACTAGCGGGGACGAGACCCAGTACTTC. Amino acid sequence: CASSSRTSGDETQYF. The full variable domain, in which reference TRBV5-4 and TRBJ2-5 provide the parts outside the CDR3, is ETGVTQSPTHLIKTRGQQVTLRCSSQSGHNTVSWYQQALGQGPQFIFQYYREEENGRGNFPPRFSGLQFPNYSSELNVNALELDDSALYLCASSSRTSGDETQYFGPGTRLLVL.

The chain uses TRBV5-1 and TRBJ2-3; no clear D gene. Trimming left V 0 bases short and J 2 bases short, with 10 bases between. Per the germline V gene, CDR1 is SGHRS and CDR2 is YFSETQ. The CDR3 is 15 residues long. DNA of the CDR3: TGCGCCAGCAGCTTGGCAGGTCCCCCCACAGATACGCAGTATTTT. This translates into CASSLAGPPTDTQYF.

The genes are TRBV2 and TRBJ1-2, with TRBD1 identical over 10 bases. With 9 bases clipped from V and 7 bases from J, the junction kept 5 bases outside the gene matches. Germline CDR1 and CDR2: SNHLY and FYNNEI. This CDR3 region has 12 residues. CDR3 amino acids: CARGTGEGGYTF. DNA for the CDR3: TGTGCCAGAGGGACAGGGGAGGGTGGCTACACCTTC.

The chain recombines TRBV5-1 with TRBJ2-2; TRBD1 agrees at 7 bases. Trimming at V came to 2 bases and at J to 4 bases, leaving 5 bases not matched to a gene. Per the germline V gene, CDR1 is SGHRS and CDR2 is YFSETQ. The CDR3 is 15 amino acids. This CDR3 reads CASSFGSGGTGELFF. The CDR3 DNA reads TGCGCCAGCAGCTTTGGCTCAGGGGGCACCGGGGAGCTGTTTTTT. Using reference TRBV5-1 and TRBJ2-2 for the parts outside the CDR3, the full variable domain is KAGVTQTPRYLIKTRGQQVTLSCSPISGHRSVSWYQQTPGQGLQFLFEYFSETQRNKGNFPGRFSGRQFSNSRSEMNVSTLELGDSALYLCASSFGSGGTGELFFGEGSRLTVL.

The chain combines TRBV2 with TRBJ2-3, with TRBD2 as a possible D gene (5 bases). CDR1 SNHLY and CDR2 FYNNEI come from the germline V gene. Trimming removed 6 bases from V and 4 bases from J, with 8 bases in between. The CDR3 has 12 amino acids. CDR3 bases: TGTGCCAGCAGGGGAGCTCCAGATACGCAGTATTTT. Translation gives CASRGAPDTQYF.

A few counts support this clone. The rearrangement joins TRBV11-2 to TRBJ2-2, with TRBD1 identical over 9 bases. The CDR3 is 14 residues long. Germline V gives CDR1 SGHAT, CDR2 FQNNGV. V lost 1 base, J lost 11 bases, and 5 bases stayed unmatched. Here the CDR3 reads CASSLGGQGLELFF. DNA for the CDR3: TGTGCCAGCAGCTTAGGGGGACAGGGCCTAGAGCTGTTTTTT.

The chain uses TRBV2 and TRBJ2-5; D possibly corresponds to TRBD2 (5 bases). From germline, CDR1 is SNHLY and CDR2 FYNNEI. This CDR3 comprises 16 residues. V lost 4 bases and J 4 bases, leaving 19 bases between the germline ends. The DNA for the CDR3 is TGTGCCAGCAGTGGAGGTCGGGGTTTGGCGGGAGAGACCCAGTACTTC. Encoded protein: CASSGGRGLAGETQYF.

The CDR3 loop is CASSIGGQKLFF. The CDR3 nucleotides are TGTGCCAGTAGTATAGGGGGCCAAAAACTGTTTTTT. The V call is TRBV19, the J call TRBJ1-4, with a tentative D call TRBD1 (5 bases). CDR3 length equals 12 residues. Between the trimmed V and J ends, which lost 1 base and 9 bases, there was a span of 6 bases. Germline V gene data show CDR1 as LNHDA and CDR2 as SQIVND (reference sequence).

The chain carries TRBV6-6 and TRBJ1-1; D not resolved. The CDR3 has 15 residues. Germline CDR1 and CDR2: MNHNY and SVGAGI (reference sequence). Trimming shortened V by 2 bases and J by 5 bases, and 15 bases separated the two germline ends. The CDR3 protein is CASSYPWIQDTEAFF. CDR3 coding DNA: TGTGCCAGCAGTTACCCATGGATCCAGGATACTGAAGCTTTCTTT.

V and J are TRBV4-1 and TRBJ2-3; the D gene is possibly TRBD2 (5 bases). Trimming took off 1 base at V and 7 bases at J, with 9 bases between the two ends. Germline loops: CDR1 MGHRA, CDR2 YSYEKL. CDR3 length equals 13 residues. The CDR3, as DNA: TGCGCCAGCAGCCAAGTCGGGGTCCATACGCAGTATTTT. It yields the protein CASSQVGVHTQYF.